What follows describes a single T cell receptor beta chain. This specimen comes from a study of patients and donors after allogeneic stem cell transplantation. TCRdb used MiXCR to reprocess the RT-PCR reads, holding one entry per CDR3 protein. The table has 920,000 or so distinct CDR3 sequences, roughly 18% seen once. The germline V gene has CDR1 SGHRS and CDR2 YFSETQ. The CDR3 totals 16 residues. The germline V and J ends were trimmed by 0 bases and 3 bases, with 16 bases remaining between them. The specimen was blood, either unsorted or a sorted T cell fraction (not recorded which). The chain carries TRBV5-1 and TRBJ2-7, with TRBD1 as a possible D gene (5 bases). The clonotype comes from a human donor who was either an allogeneic HSCT recipient or a stem cell or donor lymphocyte infusion donor (not recorded which). It is not recorded whose cells these are; they may come from a transplant donor. The CDR3 DNA is TGCGCCAGCAGCTTGGTAGTCAAGGGGCCAGACTACGAGCAGTACTTC. Translation: CASSLVVKGPDYEQYF.